This T cell receptor (beta chain) was sequenced in a study of early T cells in non-severe SARS-CoV-2 infection. Overall study context: Unpaired chains resulted from sequencing bulk RNA of unsorted whole blood. Study conclusions and caveats: A preference for anti-spike CD8 responses marked VDJdb matching, which missed private and CD4 specificities.

Attachment of unique molecular identifiers to individual cDNA molecules was performed. One entry per CDR3 protein, called by TCRdb with MiXCR from the 5' RACE reads. Found here are over 70,000 distinct CDR3 sequences, around 14% of them singletons; the top ten hold roughly 6.4%. This clonotype showed up many times. Antigen specificity is unknown. Trimming pared 1 base from V and 1 base from J, leaving 10 bases between. This CDR3 is 16 amino acids long. Germline CDR1 and CDR2: SGHTA and FQGNSA. This receptor was identified in an adult who was a healthcare worker with PCR-confirmed SARS-CoV-2 infection or an uninfected control (not recorded which). Sequencing used whole blood. The chain is built from TRBV7-2 and TRBJ2-2, with a possible D match to TRBD2 (5 bases). This CDR3 reads CASSLDASLNTGELFF. The DNA for the CDR3 is TGTGCCAGCAGCTTAGACGCTAGCCTGAACACCGGGGAGCTGTTTTTT.